A single sample is the source of the 11 T cell receptor beta chains below, sequenced in a study of blood T cell repertoires in COVID-19 (TCRdb year 2020). Libraries were constructed by the immunoSEQ multiplex PCR assay. TCRdb re-hosts the immuneACCESS table, in-frame sequences only. Its copies lack some clones; in the studies checked, an unresolved V gene accounts for under half of them, and the cause for the rest is not known. This sample is represented by some 180,000 clones; around 90% of them were singletons. The ten largest clonotypes hold approximately 4.6% of the sample. Sequencing input: peripheral blood. These receptors all come from a man younger than 30 with COVID-19, enrolled during active disease.

This rearrangement joins TRBV5-4 to TRBJ2-7, with 10 bases that match TRBD2. Losses at the gene ends were 3 bases for V and 3 bases for J; bases not matched to a gene: 6. The germline CDR1 and CDR2 sequences are SGHNT and YYREEE (reference sequence). The CDR3 is 15 residues long. CDR3 nucleotides: TGTGCCAGCAGCTCCGGACGGACTAGCGGCTACGAGCAGTACTTC. It is translated as CASSSGRTSGYEQYF.

The CDR3: CSVEDSRGRGRLGEQFF. Written as DNA, the CDR3 is TGCAGCGTTGAAGATTCTCGAGGCAGGGGGCGCCTGGGTGAGCAGTTCTTC. The chain couples TRBV29-1 to TRBJ2-1; the match to TRBD1 covers 8 bases. From germline, CDR1 is SQVTM and CDR2 ANQGSEA. The CDR3 has 17 residues. The junction had 16 bases not matched to a gene; V was cut back by 0 bases and J by 9 bases.

The chain employs TRBV28 and TRBJ1-2; TRBD1 matches 7 bases. Germline lookup yields CDR1 MDHEN and CDR2 SYDVKM. This CDR3 spans 15 amino acids. The V segment lost 2 bases and the J segment 4 bases; nucleotides outside the gene matches: 7. CDR3 DNA sequence: TGTGCCAGCAGTTTACCCCAGGGGGTGGGCTATGGCTACACCTTC. Translation: CASSLPQGVGYGYTF.

The J gene is TRBJ1-6, the V gene TRBV11-2; 8 positions match TRBD1. The germline CDR1 and CDR2 sequences are SGHAT and FQNNGV. The CDR3 has 14 residues. The trim removed 4 bases at V and 10 bases at J, leaving 6 bases unmatched. CDR3 coding DNA: TGTGCCAGCAGCTCCCTCAGGGGGCGATCACCCCTCCACTTT. It encodes CASSSLRGRSPLHF.

The V and J genes are TRBV6-2 or TRBV6-3 and TRBJ1-1; 7 positions match TRBD1. The CDR3 has 15 amino acids. The germline V gene encodes CDR1 MNHEY and CDR2 SVGEGT. Trimming took 1 base from V and 4 from J; bases not matched to a gene: 6. CDR3 sequence: CASSYLTGSPTEAFF. Written as DNA, the CDR3 is TGTGCCAGCAGTTACTTGACAGGGAGCCCCACTGAAGCTTTCTTT.

V is TRBV7-8 and J is TRBJ1-2; 8 bases are shared with TRBD1. The CDR3 length is 14 residues. V lost 6 bases and J lost 4; bases outside the gene matches: 7. The germline gives CDR1 SGHVS, CDR2 FQNEAQ. The CDR3 DNA reads as TGTGCCAGCAGGCCGACAGGGGTCGGCTATGGCTACACCTTC. It specifies CASRPTGVGYGYTF. Variable domain in full (rest from reference TRBV7-8 and TRBJ1-2): GAGVSQSPRYKVAKRGQDVALRCDPISGHVSLFWYQQALGQGPEFLTYFQNEAQLDKSGLPSDRFFAERPEGSVSTLKIQRTQQEDSAVYLCASRPTGVGYGYTFGSGTRLTVV.

The rearrangement uses TRBV24-1 and TRBJ2-2; D may be TRBD2 (6 bases). In germline, CDR1 is KGHDR, CDR2 SFDVKD. The CDR3 spans 16 residues. V gave up 2 bases and J gave up 0 bases, with 9 bases separating them. The CDR3 nucleotides are TGTGCCACCAGTGATTGGGGGACTCCGAACACCGGGGAGCTGTTTTTT. It specifies CATSDWGTPNTGELFF.

CDR3 coding DNA: TGTGCCAGTAGTATACCCAGCTCATCGGGAGGTGAAAAACTGTTTTTT. It codes for CASSIPSSSGGEKLFF. The V gene is TRBV19, the J gene TRBJ1-4; no firm D call. V was shortened by 2 bases and J by 7 bases, with 17 bases between the two germline ends. This CDR3 has 16 residues. Germline loops: CDR1 LNHDA, CDR2 SQIVND (reference sequence).

V usage is TRBV28 and J usage is TRBJ2-6; TRBD1 matches at 9 bases. Germline trimming cut 10 bases from V and 0 bases from J; bases unmatched to any gene: 4. Germline CDR1 is MDHEN and CDR2 is SYDVKM. This CDR3 has 15 residues. This CDR3 is CATEDRGSGANVLTF. Here the CDR3 DNA reads TGTGCCACCGAGGACAGGGGCTCTGGGGCCAACGTCCTGACTTTC.

CDR3 amino acids: CASSPTRRDNNEQFF. The CDR3 DNA follows: TGTGCCAGCAGCCCTACTAGGCGGGATAACAATGAGCAGTTCTTC. The V gene is TRBV7-9, the J gene TRBJ2-1; possibly TRBD2 for D (6 bases). The germline V and J ends were trimmed by 5 bases and 5 bases, with 16 bases remaining between them. The CDR3 runs 15 residues. Germline values: CDR1 SEHNR, CDR2 FQNEAQ (reference sequence).

The CDR3 DNA reads as TGTGCCAGCGGCATGGGACAGGGGGCCTACAATGAGCAGTTCTTC. This encodes CASGMGQGAYNEQFF. The V call is TRBV11-2, the J call TRBJ2-1; 11 positions agree with TRBD1. Germline CDR1 reads SGHAT; CDR2 reads FQNNGV. The CDR3 totals 15 residues. Trimming cost V 8 bases and J 2 bases; bases outside gene matches: 5. Supplemented by reference TRBV11-2 and TRBJ2-1, the full variable domain reads EAGVAQSPRYKIIEKRQSVAFWCNPISGHATLYWYQQILGQGPKLLIQFQNNGVVDDSQLPKDRFSAERLKGVDSTLKIQPAKLEDSAVYLCASGMGQGAYNEQFFGPGTRLTVL.